One sample yielded the 30 T cell receptor beta chains listed below, sequenced in a study of cytomegalovirus exposure and HLA in healthy donors. A multiplex PCR was run with 60 Vbeta primers and 13 Jbeta primers. Profiling relied on immunoSEQ multiplex PCR, and the TCRdb table lists in-frame clones only, not all of them. This sample yields about 110,000 clones, of which about 86% are seen a single time; around 2.1% belongs to the top ten. The sample taken for sequencing was PBMCs. Receptors originate from a woman aged 25 to 39 in good health and CMV-seronegative.

This chain connects TRBV27 to TRBJ2-7, with 14 positions matching TRBD2. The germline gives CDR1 MNHEY, CDR2 SMNVEV (reference sequence). The CDR3 has 15 amino acids. The trim removed 5 bases at V and 6 bases at J, leaving 6 bases unmatched. The CDR3 DNA reads as TGTGCCAGCAGTGTCGGGACTAGCGGGAGTGCCGAGCAGTACTTC. Translating gives CASSVGTSGSAEQYF.

The V and J genes are TRBV7-2 and TRBJ2-7; 8 bases line up with TRBD2. CDR1 is SGHTA, CDR2 FQGNSA, per germline. The CDR3 contains 17 residues. V trimming: 5 bases; J trimming: 2 bases; junction bases outside the gene matches: 14. CDR3 bases: TGTGCCAGCAGCCGAGGGGGACTAGTAGCGGACACCTACGAGCAGTACTTC. Its translation: CASSRGGLVADTYEQYF.

The chain uses TRBV12-5 and TRBJ1-5; TRBD1 is a possible D gene (6 bases). In germline, CDR1 is LGHNT, CDR2 FRNRAP. Trimming shortened V by 5 bases and J by 4 bases, and 24 bases separated the two germline ends. The CDR3 contains 18 residues. The CDR3 DNA is TGTGCTAGTGGTGCAACCCATGTCTGGACAGACCGTAATCAGCCCCAGCATTTT. Translating gives CASGATHVWTDRNQPQHF.

The count of this clone is one. The chain employs TRBV10-2 and TRBJ2-5; the match to TRBD2 covers 8 bases. The germline V gene has CDR1 WSHSY and CDR2 SAAADI. The V segment lost 5 bases and the J segment 7 bases; nucleotides outside the gene matches: 12. The CDR3 is 15 amino acids. CDR3 nucleotide sequence: TGCGCCAGCAGTACGGGAGCGGGAGAGGAAGGGACCCAGTACTTC. Protein: CASSTGAGEEGTQYF.

J is TRBJ1-1 and V is TRBV13; 10 bases line up with TRBD1. CDR1 is PRHDT, CDR2 FYEKMQ, per germline (reference sequence). CDR3 size: 16 residues. V gave up 4 bases and J gave up 5 bases; unmatched junction bases: 10. The CDR3 bases are TGTGCCAGCAGCTCTCGTTCGGGACAGGGGAGGACTGAAGCTTTCTTT. It is translated as CASSSRSGQGRTEAFF.

This sequence joins TRBV5-1 and TRBJ2-1; the D is unclear. Germline V gives CDR1 SGHRS, CDR2 YFSETQ. The CDR3 is made up of 14 amino acids. V was trimmed by 0 bases and J by 6 bases, leaving 10 bases between them. This chain's CDR3 is CASSLVLESNEQFF. The CDR3 DNA sequence: TGCGCCAGCAGCTTGGTTTTGGAGTCCAATGAGCAGTTCTTC.

The V call is TRBV18, the J call TRBJ1-5; weak D call: TRBD1 (5 bases). V was pared by 3 bases and J by 2 bases, with 17 bases between. The CDR3 runs 17 residues. Germline V lookup: CDR1 KGHSH, CDR2 LQKENI. The chain's CDR3 is CASSPPIGAFGNQPQHF. Here the CDR3 DNA reads TGTGCCAGCTCACCCCCAATTGGGGCGTTTGGCAATCAGCCCCAGCATTTT. The full variable domain, in which reference TRBV18 and TRBJ1-5 provide the parts outside the CDR3, is NAGVMQNPRHLVRRRGQEARLRCSPMKGHSHVYWYRQLPEEGLKFMVYLQKENIIDESGMPKERFSAEFPKEGPSILRIQQVVRGDSAAYFCASSPPIGAFGNQPQHFGDGTRLSIL.

The gene calls are TRBV9 and TRBJ1-2, with 7 bases lining up with TRBD1. The germline gives CDR1 SGDLS, CDR2 YYNGEE. This CDR3 is built from 14 residues. V shed 2 bases and J 5 bases; nucleotides not matched to a gene: 6. The CDR3 loop reads CASSVGQPPYGYTF. The CDR3 coding sequence is TGTGCCAGCAGCGTGGGACAGCCACCTTATGGCTACACCTTC.

The chain carries TRBV5-6 and TRBJ2-1; possibly TRBD2 for D (6 bases). Germline-derived CDR1 and CDR2 are SGHDT and YYEEEE. The V end was cut by 4 bases, the J end by 8 bases, with 22 bases between. The CDR3 length is 16 residues. This chain's CDR3 is CASSPGKGTPSHEQFF. In DNA, the CDR3 is TGTGCCAGCAGCCCAGGGAAGGGGACTCCTTCACATGAGCAGTTCTTC.

The chain has TRBV2 and TRBJ1-1; TRBD1 might be the D (5 bases). CDR1 and CDR2 (germline): SNHLY, FYNNEI. The CDR3 has 10 residues. V was cut by 9 bases and J by 8 bases, with 10 bases left in between. CDR3 residues: CARRGIEAFF. Written as DNA, the CDR3 is TGTGCCAGGCGGGGCATCGAAGCTTTCTTT.

This rearrangement joins TRBV5-4 to TRBJ2-3; D might be TRBD2 (6 bases). From germline, CDR1 is SGHNT and CDR2 YYREEE (reference sequence). CDR3 length: 14 residues. V was shortened by 3 bases and J by 3 bases, with 11 bases between the two germline ends. Here the CDR3 DNA reads TGTGCCAGCAGCTCCGGCGGGAAAACAGATACGCAGTATTTT. It encodes CASSSGGKTDTQYF.

This chain connects TRBV10-3 to TRBJ2-7; TRBD2 is a possible D gene (6 bases). The CDR3 extends over 16 amino acids. Germline CDR1 reads ENHRY; CDR2 reads SYGVKD. Trimming took off 2 bases at V and 5 bases at J, with 19 bases between the two ends. In DNA form, the CDR3 reads TGTGCCATCAGTGAGAGCGGGTATGACCATCAAAACGAGCAGTACTTC. It specifies CAISESGYDHQNEQYF.

This clone was counted only a few times. The rearrangement links TRBV7-6 to TRBJ2-7, with a weak D call TRBD1 (6 bases). The CDR3 covers 14 residues. The V end lost 1 base, the J end lost 3 bases, and 10 bases lay between the germline ends. Looked up from germline, CDR1 is SGHVS and CDR2 is FNYEAQ. CDR3 nucleotides: TGTGCCAGCAGCTTAGTCGGACAGAACTACGAGCAGTACTTC. Protein product: CASSLVGQNYEQYF.

The rearrangement joins TRBV7-9 to TRBJ2-2, with a weak D call TRBD2 (5 bases). Germline V lookup: CDR1 SEHNR, CDR2 FQNEAQ (reference sequence). V gave up 2 bases and J gave up 5 bases, with 6 bases separating them. The CDR3 loop spans 13 amino acids. The CDR3 DNA reads as TGTGCCAGCAGCTTATCGGGGACCGGGGAGCTGTTTTTT. It translates to CASSLSGTGELFF.

This clone was found once. The V call is TRBV9, the J call TRBJ2-1; D might be TRBD2 (6 bases). Germline assignment: CDR1 SGDLS and CDR2 YYNGEE. The CDR3 has 16 residues. V was clipped by 4 bases and J by 1 base, with 15 bases between them. The DNA of the CDR3 is TGTGCCAGCAGCCCAAAGCGGGCCCTTTCCTACAATGAGCAGTTCTTC. This translates into CASSPKRALSYNEQFF.

This clone came up once. The chain employs TRBV7-9 and TRBJ1-1; TRBD1 might be the D (6 bases). The V gene's germline CDR1 is SEHNR and CDR2 FQNEAQ (reference sequence). This CDR3 has 17 amino acids. Trimming shortened V by 5 bases and J by 4 bases, and 23 bases separated the two germline ends. The CDR3 nucleotides read TGTGCCAGCAGCGGCCGGGACAAAGGATGGGCGAGCACTGAAGCTTTCTTT. Translated: CASSGRDKGWASTEAFF.

The chain combines TRBV4-1 with TRBJ2-1; D gene unclear. Germline assignment: CDR1 MGHRA and CDR2 YSYEKL. Trimming shortened V by 1 base and J by 2 bases, and 12 bases separated the two germline ends. This CDR3 has 16 residues. CDR3 amino acids: CASSQVRNPTYNEQFF. CDR3 coding DNA: TGCGCCAGCAGCCAAGTGAGGAATCCTACCTACAATGAGCAGTTCTTC.

This chain connects TRBV5-1 to TRBJ2-3; 11 bases are shared with TRBD2. The CDR3 contains 16 residues. V shed 4 bases and J 2 bases; nucleotides not matched to a gene: 6. Germline CDR1 is SGHRS and CDR2 is YFSETQ. The CDR3 bases are TGCGCCAGCAGCCGGGGACTAGCGGAGTTCACAGATACGCAGTATTTT. Translating gives CASSRGLAEFTDTQYF.

The genes are TRBV27 and TRBJ2-7; D gene uncertain. Germline-derived CDR1 and CDR2 are MNHEY and SMNVEV (reference sequence). This CDR3 is built from 13 residues. V was pared by 2 bases and J by 2 bases, with 7 bases between. DNA of the CDR3: TGTGCCAGCAGTTTAAAGAGTACCTACGAGCAGTACTTC. Translation gives CASSLKSTYEQYF.

The rearrangement links TRBV4-2 to TRBJ2-3, with a tentative D call TRBD1 (6 bases). CDR1 is LGHNA, CDR2 YNFKEQ, per germline. V lost 1 base and J 1 base, leaving 12 bases between the germline ends. The CDR3 sequence is 16 residues long. In DNA form, the CDR3 reads TGTGCCAGCAGCCAAGGAAGGACAGAGGGCACAGATACGCAGTATTTT. Amino acid sequence: CASSQGRTEGTDTQYF.

The J gene is TRBJ1-2, the V gene TRBV6-6; D ambiguous. With 2 bases removed from V and 4 bases from J, the gap between germline ends came to 14 bases. The V gene's germline CDR1 is MNHNY and CDR2 SVGAGI (reference sequence). The length of the CDR3 is 15 residues. Here the CDR3 reads CASSYREGGPYGYTF. CDR3 coding DNA: TGTGCCAGCAGTTACAGGGAGGGAGGACCCTATGGCTACACCTTC.

V usage is TRBV7-9 and J usage is TRBJ2-2; the match to TRBD2 covers 7 bases. The V and J ends lost 5 bases and 2 bases, in that order; junction bases with no gene match: 5. The germline gives CDR1 SEHNR, CDR2 FQNEAQ (reference sequence). The CDR3 contains 15 residues. The CDR3 is CASSRTSANTGELFF. As DNA, the CDR3 is TGTGCCAGCAGCCGCACTAGCGCCAACACCGGGGAGCTGTTTTTT.

The genes are TRBV5-8 and TRBJ1-5; 9 nucleotides agree with TRBD1. CDR1 is SGHTS, CDR2 YDEGEE, per germline. The V segment lost 4 bases and the J segment 6 bases; nucleotides outside the gene matches: 11. This CDR3 has 16 amino acids. DNA for the CDR3: TGTGCCAGCAGCCCCAGGCTGGGACAGGGTTTTCAGCCCCAGCATTTT. Translating gives CASSPRLGQGFQPQHF.

The rearrangement uses TRBV7-9 and TRBJ2-5, with 10 bases fitting TRBD1. With the DNA end fitting TRBJ2-7 better, the J assignment may be wrong. CDR3 length: 17 residues. The germline V gene encodes CDR1 SEHNR and CDR2 FQNEAQ (reference sequence). CDR3: CASSLGGSGQGTYEQYF. The CDR3 nucleotides read TGTGCCAGCAGCTTAGGGGGTTCGGGACAGGGGACCTACGAGCAGTACTTC.

The rearrangement links TRBV5-1 to TRBJ2-5; TRBD2 is a possible D gene (7 bases). Germline V gene data show CDR1 as SGHRS and CDR2 as YFSETQ. This CDR3 comprises 14 residues. Trimming pared 6 bases from V and 4 bases from J, leaving 16 bases between. The CDR3 DNA sequence: TGCGCCAGCACAGGGGCTAGCGGACCAGAGACCCAGTACTTC. Its translation: CASTGASGPETQYF.

This clone appeared a few times. The chain couples TRBV7-2 to TRBJ2-1; D uncertain. In germline, CDR1 is SGHTA, CDR2 FQGNSA. CDR3 length: 15 amino acids. V shed 5 bases and J shed 2 bases, with 13 bases lying between them. The CDR3 region is CASSPESLTYNEQFF. CDR3 sequence (DNA): TGTGCCAGCAGCCCGGAGTCCCTCACCTACAATGAGCAGTTCTTC.

The genes are TRBV5-1 and TRBJ1-1; D is unresolved. Germline CDR1 reads SGHRS; CDR2 reads YFSETQ. The CDR3 totals 14 residues. V was trimmed by 3 bases and J by 2 bases, leaving 11 bases between them. The CDR3 coding sequence is TGCGCCAGCAGCTCGACGACAAGAAACACTGAAGCTTTCTTT. Amino acids: CASSSTTRNTEAFF.

The chain employs TRBV7-3 and TRBJ1-1; D might be TRBD1 (5 bases). V was trimmed by 5 bases and J by 1 base, leaving 14 bases between them. CDR1 SGHTA and CDR2 FQGTGA come from the germline V gene. This CDR3 comprises 15 residues. The chain's CDR3 is CASSPFAGPNTEAFF. The CDR3 nucleotides are TGTGCCAGCAGCCCTTTCGCAGGGCCGAACACTGAAGCTTTCTTT.

The genes are TRBV19 and TRBJ1-1; perhaps TRBD1 as D (5 bases). The germline V gene has CDR1 LNHDA and CDR2 SQIVND (reference sequence). Trimming removed 3 bases at V and 2 bases at J, with 10 bases between. CDR3 length: 14 amino acids. CDR3 sequence reads: CASSIRGSNTEAFF. CDR3 DNA: TGTGCCAGTAGTATTAGGGGCAGCAACACTGAAGCTTTCTTT. The whole variable domain, remainder taken from reference TRBV19 and TRBJ1-1, is DGGITQSPKYLFRKEGQNVTLSCEQNLNHDAMYWYRQDPGQGLRLIYYSQIVNDFQKGDIAEGYSVSREKKESFPLTVTSAQKNPTAFYLCASSIRGSNTEAFFGQGTRLTVV.

This clone appeared once. The chain has TRBV9 and TRBJ2-7; 9 bases align to TRBD1. This CDR3 has 13 residues. The V gene's germline CDR1 is SGDLS and CDR2 YYNGEE. J gave up 3 bases and V 4 bases, and 2 bases lay outside the gene matches. DNA of the CDR3: TGTGCCAGCAGCCCGGGACAGGGCTACGAGCAGTACTTC. Translated: CASSPGQGYEQYF.